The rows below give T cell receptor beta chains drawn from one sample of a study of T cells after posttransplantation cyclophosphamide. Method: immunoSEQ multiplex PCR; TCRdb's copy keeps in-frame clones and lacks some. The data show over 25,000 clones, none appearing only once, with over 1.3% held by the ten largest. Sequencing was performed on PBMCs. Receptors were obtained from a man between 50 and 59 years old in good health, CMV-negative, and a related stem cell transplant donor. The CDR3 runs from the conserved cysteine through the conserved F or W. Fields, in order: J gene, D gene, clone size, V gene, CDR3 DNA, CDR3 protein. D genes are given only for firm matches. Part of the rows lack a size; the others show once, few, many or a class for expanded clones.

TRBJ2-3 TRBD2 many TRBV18 TGTGCCAGCTCACCGACTAGCGGGAGTGTTACAGATACGCAGTATTTT CASSPTSGSVTDTQYF
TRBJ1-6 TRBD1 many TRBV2 TGTGCCAGCATTCGGGACAGTGTCAATTCACCCCTCCACTTT CASIRDSVNSPLHF
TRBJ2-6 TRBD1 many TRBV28 TGTGCCAGCAGTTTGGGACAGTTCTCTGGGGCCAACGTCCTGACTTTC CASSLGQFSGANVLTF
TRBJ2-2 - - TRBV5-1 TGCGCCAGCAGGTGGCAGGCTAACACCGGAGAGCTGTTTTTT CASRWQANTGELFF
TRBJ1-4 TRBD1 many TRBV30 TGTGCCTTGGACAGGGGCGGGGAAAAACTGTTTTTT CALDRGGEKLFF
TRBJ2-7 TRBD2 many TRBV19 TGTGCCAGTAGTATTAGGGACTACCCCTTGAACGAGCAGTACTTC CASSIRDYPLNEQYF
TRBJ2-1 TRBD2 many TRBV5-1 TGCGCCAGCAGCCCCAGGGCCAGCGGGGGGGCCGATGAGCAGTTCTTC CASSPRASGGADEQFF
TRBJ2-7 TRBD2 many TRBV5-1 TGCGCCAGCAGCTTATCTAGTAGCGGGAGAACCCCCTACGAGCAGTACTTC CASSLSSSGRTPYEQYF
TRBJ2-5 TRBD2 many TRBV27 TGTGCCAGCAGTTTTGCGGCGGGAGAAGTTGAGACCCAGTACTTC CASSFAAGEVETQYF
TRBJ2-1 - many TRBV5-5 TGTGCCAGCAGCTCGGGAATGGCGAATGAGCAGTTCTTC CASSSGMANEQFF
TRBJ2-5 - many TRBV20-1 TGCAGCGCTGCCGGGGGAGAGACCCAGTACTTC CSAAGGETQYF
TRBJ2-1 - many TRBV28 TGTGCCAGCAGTTTCAAGTTTAAGAGCGGCGTTTCCTCCTACAATGAGCAGTTCTTC CASSFKFKSGVSSYNEQFF
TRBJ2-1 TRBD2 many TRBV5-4 TGTGCCAGCAGCTTGGTTAGCGGGACGAATGAGCAGTTCTTC CASSLVSGTNEQFF
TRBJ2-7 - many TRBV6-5 TGTGCCAGCAGTTCCTACCATTACGAGCAGTACTTC CASSSYHYEQYF
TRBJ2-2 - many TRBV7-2 TGTGCCAGCAGCCCAAGACTAACCGGGGAGCTGTTTTTT CASSPRLTGELFF
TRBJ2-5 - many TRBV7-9 TGTGCCAGCAGCTTAGTTCGAGAGAGGGCCCAGTACTTC CASSLVRERAQYF
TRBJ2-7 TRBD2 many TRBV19 TGTGCCACTCTGAGTGTCAGCGGGGGGACCTACGAGCAGTACTTC CATLSVSGGTYEQYF
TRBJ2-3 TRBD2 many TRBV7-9 TGTGCCAGCAGCTTAGATTTTGGCGGGGGGGCGGCAGATACGCAGTATTTT CASSLDFGGGAADTQYF
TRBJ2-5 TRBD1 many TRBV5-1 TGCGCCAGCAGCACCGGGACAGGGGGCCGGGAGACCCAGTACTTC CASSTGTGGRETQYF
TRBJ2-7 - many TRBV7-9 TGTGCCAGCACCCAAGGGGGGGGGCAGCCCAGCTCCTACGAGCAGTACTTC CASTQGGGQPSSYEQYF
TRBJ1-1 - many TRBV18 TGTGCCAGCTCCTCAGTGGTCACTGAAGCTTTCTTT CASSSVVTEAFF
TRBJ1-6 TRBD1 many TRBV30 TGTGCCTCCTCAGGGACAGTTCTCCCCCGAGTTTCACCCCTCCACTTT CASSGTVLPRVSPLHF
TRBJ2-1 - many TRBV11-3 TGTGCCAGCAGCCCGGCGGGCCTGGAGGATCGCAATGAGCAGTTCTTC CASSPAGLEDRNEQFF
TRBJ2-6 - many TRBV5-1 TGCGCCAGCAGCTTGCAAGGTGGACAGAGCCCCTCTGGGGCCAACGTCCTGACTTTC CASSLQGGQSPSGANVLTF
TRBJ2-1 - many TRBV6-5 TGTGCCAGCAGTTATAACAGGGCAACTGAGCAGTTCTTC CASSYNRATEQFF
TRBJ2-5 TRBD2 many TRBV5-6 TGTGCCAGCAGCCTTCTAGCGGGGGGAATGGAGACCCAGTACTTC CASSLLAGGMETQYF
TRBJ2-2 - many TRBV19 TGTGCCAGTAGCGCAGGGGGAACAGCGGGAGTGGCCGGGGAGCTGTTTTTT CASSAGGTAGVAGELFF
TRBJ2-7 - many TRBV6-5 TGTGCCAGCACTTTACGGAGGGGTGTCCCTTCCTTATGGTACTTC CASTLRRGVPSLWYF
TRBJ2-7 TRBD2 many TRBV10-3 TGTGCCATCAGTGGAGGTGGGGGGCTAGCGGGAGGATACGAGCAGTACTTC CAISGGGGLAGGYEQYF
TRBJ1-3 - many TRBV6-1 TGTGCCAGCAGCGCCCCCCAGGGTGGAAACACCATATATTTT CASSAPQGGNTIYF
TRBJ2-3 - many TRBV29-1 TGCAGCGCAGAGACAGGCACAGATACGCAGTATTTT CSAETGTDTQYF
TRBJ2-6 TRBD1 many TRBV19 TGTGCCAGTAGTATAATTACGACAGGGACTGGGGCCAACGTCCTGACTTTC CASSIITTGTGANVLTF
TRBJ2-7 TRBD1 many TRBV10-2 TGCGCCAGCAGTGATCCCCCGACAGGGAAGTCCCGCTACGAGCAGTACTTC CASSDPPTGKSRYEQYF
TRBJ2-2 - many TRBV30 TGTGCCTGGAGTGTAGGAGGGACCGGGGAGCTGTTTTTT CAWSVGGTGELFF
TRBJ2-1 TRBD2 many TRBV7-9 TGTGCCAGTCGACTAGCGGGGGGGCCTAATGAGCAGTTCTTC CASRLAGGPNEQFF
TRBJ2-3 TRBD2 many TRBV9 TGTGCCAGCAGCGGCCGTCAGCGGGGGGGCCGGGATACGCAGTATTTT CASSGRQRGGRDTQYF
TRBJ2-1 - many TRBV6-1 TGTGCCAGCAGTCCCGACACCCACCTAAAGTTCTTC CASSPDTHLKFF
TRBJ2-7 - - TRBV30 TGTGCCTGGTCACCTCGGGTCTACGAGCAGTACTTC CAWSPRVYEQYF
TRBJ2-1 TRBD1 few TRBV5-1 TGCGCCAGCAGCTGGATCATGCTGACAGGGGGCGCGTCTTCGCGGAATGAGCAGTTCTTC CASSWIMLTGGASSRNEQFF
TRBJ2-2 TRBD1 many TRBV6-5 TGTGCCAGCAGTTACTCCGACAGGGTGGGCGGGGAGCTGTTTTTT CASSYSDRVGGELFF
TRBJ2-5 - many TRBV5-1 TGCGCCAGCAGCTCCCCTCCACAGGGACTATACCAAGAGACCCAGTACTTC CASSSPPQGLYQETQYF
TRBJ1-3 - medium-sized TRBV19 TGTGCCAGTAGTCAAGATGGGCCCAGGAAAAACACCATATATTTT CASSQDGPRKNTIYF
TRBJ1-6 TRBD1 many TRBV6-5 TGTGCCAGCAGTTACTTTGACAGGGTCAATTCACCCCTCCACTTT CASSYFDRVNSPLHF
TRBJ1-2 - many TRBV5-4 TGTGCCAGCAGCTTGGCGAGGGTGGGCGGCTACACCTTC CASSLARVGGYTF
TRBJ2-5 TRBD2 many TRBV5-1 TGCGCCAGCAGCTTGACTAGCGGGGGGCGGGGGACCCAGTACTTC CASSLTSGGRGTQYF
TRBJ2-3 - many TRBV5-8 TGTGCCAGCAGCCTCTCAGGACAGACGGCTAGCACAGATACGCAGTATTTT CASSLSGQTASTDTQYF
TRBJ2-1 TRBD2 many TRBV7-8 TGTGCCAGCAGCTTAGTGGGACTAGCGGGAGGCAATGAGCAGTTCTTC CASSLVGLAGGNEQFF
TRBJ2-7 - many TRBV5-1 TGCGCCAGCAGCTTGGCCGCTAGTTCCGAGCAGTACTTC CASSLAASSEQYF
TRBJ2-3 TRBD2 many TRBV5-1 TGCGCCAGCAGGATTCTAGCGGGGGGCGTTCTTACCACAGATACGCAGTATTTT CASRILAGGVLTTDTQYF
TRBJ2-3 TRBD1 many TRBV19 TGTGCCAGTAGTACCCACCGCGGGACAGGCAGCAGCACAGATACGCAGTATTTT CASSTHRGTGSSTDTQYF
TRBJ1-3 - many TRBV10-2 TGCGCCAGCAGTGAGTTTCTTGGTGGAGTCGCTGGAAACACCATATATTTT CASSEFLGGVAGNTIYF
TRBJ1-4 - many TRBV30 TGTGCCTGGAGTTCAGGGTCAACTAATGAAAAACTGTTTTTT CAWSSGSTNEKLFF
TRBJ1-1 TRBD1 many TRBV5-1 TGCGCCAGCAGAGGACAGGGTCCGAACACTGAAGCTTTCTTT CASRGQGPNTEAFF
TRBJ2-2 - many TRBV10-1 TGCGCCAGCAGCCAGGGTGCCACCGGGGAGCTGTTTTTT CASSQGATGELFF
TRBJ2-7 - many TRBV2 TGTGCCAGCAGTGAAACGACGGTCCCGGGTGGTTGGCAGTACTTC CASSETTVPGGWQYF